This passage covers 23 T cell receptor beta chains from one sample sequenced in a study of T cell repertoires in cytomegalovirus infection. TCRdb fed the reads into MiXCR, producing one record per CDR3 protein. The table lists some 800,000 distinct CDR3 sequences, around a third of them singletons. These receptors' antigens are unknown. Specimen: cultured CD8+ T cells from PBMCs, collected from culture after CMV antigen stimulation. The origin of the receptors is a human donor in good health (CMV status not recorded). Some clones in this sample may be carry-over from other donors' samples.

This clonotype was detected once. The V call is TRBV12-5, the J call TRBJ2-5; possible D gene TRBD1, 6 bases. The CDR3 is 15 residues long. The V gene's germline CDR1 is LGHNT and CDR2 FRNRAP. V lost 0 bases, J lost 8 bases, and 16 bases lay in between. The CDR3 nucleotides read TGTGCTAGTGGTTTGGTAGAAACAGGGAGTGAAACCCAGTACTTC. It codes for CASGLVETGSETQYF.

This clonotype was found a few times. A junction boundary mismatches the germline segment, possibly from a read error. V usage is TRBV7-9 and J usage is TRBJ2-2, with no clear D. The CDR3 extends over 14 amino acids. CDR1 SEHNR and CDR2 FQNEAQ come from the germline V gene (reference sequence). The CDR3 nucleotides read TGTGCCAGCAGCTTAGCGTGGGCTTACGGGCAGCTGTTTTTT. Its protein product is CASSLAWAYGQLFF. The variable domain in full, completed from reference TRBV7-9 and TRBJ2-2, reads DTGVSQNPRHKITKRGQNVTFRCDPISEHNRLYWYRQTLGQGPEFLTYFQNEAQLEKSRLLSDRFSAERPKGSFSTLEIQRTEQGDSAMYLCASSLAWAYGQLFFGEGSRLTVL.

This chain connects TRBV7-9 to TRBJ2-5; 7 bases match TRBD1. Trimming cost V 6 bases and J 1 base; bases outside gene matches: 11. The CDR3 covers 16 residues. Germline V lookup: CDR1 SEHNR, CDR2 FQNEAQ (reference sequence). The CDR3 coding sequence is TGTGCCAGCAGACAAGGGACAGTTCTTATCCAAGAGACCCAGTACTTC. It encodes CASRQGTVLIQETQYF.

This clonotype appeared a few times. V usage is TRBV28 and J usage is TRBJ2-1; no reliable D call. The CDR3 has 17 amino acids. Trimming removed 2 bases at V and 2 bases at J, with 16 bases between. Per the germline V gene, CDR1 is MDHEN and CDR2 is SYDVKM. The CDR3 DNA sequence: TGTGCCAGCAGTTTAAGGGTTATCTCCCCTACCTACAATGAGCAGTTCTTC. As protein: CASSLRVISPTYNEQFF. Together with reference TRBV28 and TRBJ2-1, the CDR3 gives the full variable domain: DVKVTQSSRYLVKRTGEKVFLECVQDMDHENMFWYRQDPGLGLRLIYFSYDVKMKEKGDIPEGYSVSREKKERFSLILESASTNQTSMYLCASSLRVISPTYNEQFFGPGTRLTVL.

This chain joins TRBV6-5 and TRBJ2-2; maybe TRBD1 (5 bases). This CDR3 spans 18 amino acids. Germline values: CDR1 MNHEY, CDR2 SVGAGI. V gave up 0 bases and J gave up 4 bases, with 18 bases separating them. Written as DNA, the CDR3 is TGTGCCAGCAGTTACTCAAGGCAGGGAAGCAGGTCCACCGGGGAGCTGTTTTTT. The encoded protein is CASSYSRQGSRSTGELFF.

This clonotype was picked up a small number of times. The chain uses TRBV6-2 or TRBV6-3 and TRBJ2-7; TRBD1 or TRBD2 may be the D gene (5 bases each). V lost 0 bases, J lost 3 bases, and 12 bases lay in between. The CDR3 is made up of 15 amino acids. From germline, CDR1 is MNHEY and CDR2 SVGEGT. As DNA, the CDR3 is TGTGCCAGCAGTTACTCGACCGGGGCGGGCTACGAGCAGTACTTC. It encodes CASSYSTGAGYEQYF.

This clonotype turned up a few times. The J gene is TRBJ2-7, the V gene TRBV9; TRBD2 matches at 11 bases. Trimming took 4 bases from V and 4 from J; bases not matched to a gene: 10. CDR3 size: 16 residues. Looked up from germline, CDR1 is SGDLS and CDR2 is YYNGEE. The CDR3, as DNA: TGTGCCAGCAGCCCGGAGGGTAGCGGGGGGGCTTACGAGCAGTACTTC. It encodes CASSPEGSGGAYEQYF.

The J gene is TRBJ1-6, the V gene TRBV9; TRBD1 matches at 12 bases. Germline V gene sequence: CDR1 SGDLS, CDR2 YYNGEE. There are 17 residues in the CDR3. The V gene end was trimmed by 3 bases and the J gene end by 10 bases; junction bases not matched to a gene: 11. CDR3 in amino acids: CASSGAAAGTGGSPLHF. As DNA, the CDR3 is TGTGCCAGCAGCGGCGCTGCGGCTGGGACAGGGGGCTCACCCCTCCACTTT.

This clonotype is a singleton in its sample. This rearrangement joins TRBV27 to TRBJ2-7; D unclear. There are 12 residues in the CDR3. V lost 5 bases to trimming and J lost 9 bases, with 14 bases between them. The germline gives CDR1 MNHEY, CDR2 SMNVEV (reference sequence). The CDR3 here is CASSLDGLRQYF. Here the CDR3 DNA reads TGTGCCAGCAGTCTCGACGGGTTAAGGCAGTACTTC.

The DNA for the CDR3 is TGTGCCAGCAGTTTAAGGACTGTGGAGGAGCAGTTCTTC. It is translated as CASSLRTVEEQFF. V is TRBV12-3 or TRBV12-4 and J is TRBJ2-1; D might be TRBD2 (5 bases). The CDR3 is 13 residues long. Trimming removed 2 bases at V and 10 bases at J, with 12 bases between.

This clonotype is a singleton in its sample. The rearrangement links TRBV29-1 to TRBJ1-2; TRBD1 is a possible D gene (5 bases). With 0 bases removed from V and 4 bases from J, the gap between germline ends came to 15 bases. The CDR3 sequence is 15 residues long. CDR1 SQVTM and CDR2 ANQGSEA come from the germline V gene. In DNA, the CDR3 is TGCAGCGTTGAAGACCGGGACCAAGCCTTCTATGGCTACACCTTC. Translation gives CSVEDRDQAFYGYTF. The variable domain in full, with the rest retrieved from reference TRBV29-1 and TRBJ1-2, is SAVISQKPSRDICQRGTSLTIQCQVDSQVTMMFWYRQQPGQSLTLIATANQGSEATYESGFVIDKFPISRPNLTFSTLTVSNMSPEDSSIYLCSVEDRDQAFYGYTFGSGTRLTVV.

At least ten counts were recorded for this clonotype. The genes are TRBV7-2 and TRBJ2-3, with D possibly matching TRBD1 (5 bases). This CDR3 is built from 15 residues. V was pared by 1 base and J by 5 bases, with 13 bases between. From germline, CDR1 is SGHTA and CDR2 FQGNSA. The CDR3 region has the DNA TGTGCCAGCAGCTTAGTAACAGGTCCCCAAGATACGCAGTATTTT. Protein sequence: CASSLVTGPQDTQYF.

This chain joins TRBV28 and TRBJ1-2; D gene uncertain. CDR3 length: 17 amino acids. Germline assignment: CDR1 MDHEN and CDR2 SYDVKM. V lost 5 bases to trimming and J lost 4 bases, with 23 bases between them. This CDR3 is CASSLPRYQLTLYGYTF. In DNA form, the CDR3 reads TGTGCCAGCAGTCTCCCCCGGTACCAGCTCACTCTCTATGGCTACACCTTC.

This clonotype was observed many times. This sequence joins TRBV7-8 and TRBJ2-2; 10 bases map to TRBD1. The CDR3 is 16 residues long. Germline assignment: CDR1 SGHVS and CDR2 FQNEAQ. The trim removed 3 bases at V and 4 bases at J, leaving 5 bases unmatched. DNA for the CDR3: TGTGCCAGCAGCTTCACCGGGACAGGGGCCACCGGGGAGCTGTTTTTT. Protein product: CASSFTGTGATGELFF.

The rearrangement links TRBV4-3 to TRBJ2-1, with D possibly matching TRBD2 (6 bases). CDR1 is LGHNA, CDR2 YSLEER, per germline. The germline V and J ends were trimmed by 1 base and 0 bases, with 13 bases remaining between them. The CDR3 extends over 17 amino acids. Here the CDR3 reads CASSQAHRDFSYNEQFF. CDR3 sequence (DNA): TGCGCCAGCAGCCAAGCACACCGGGACTTCTCCTACAATGAGCAGTTCTTC.

The V call is TRBV24-1, the J call TRBJ1-5; D perhaps matches TRBD1 (6 bases). CDR1 and CDR2 from the germline V gene are KGHDR and SFDVKD. This CDR3 contains 13 residues. V was pared by 6 bases and J by 6 bases, with 11 bases between. The CDR3 region has the DNA TGTGCCACCAGTTATGGGGGGCGTCAGCCCCAGCATTTT. Protein product: CATSYGGRQPQHF.

The rearrangement joins TRBV12-3 or TRBV12-4 to TRBJ1-2; possible D gene TRBD1, 6 bases. CDR3 size: 13 residues. Trimming removed 2 bases from V and 5 bases from J, with 9 bases in between. Here the CDR3 reads CASSLRQGYGYTF. The CDR3 DNA sequence: TGTGCCAGCAGTTTAAGGCAGGGGTATGGCTACACCTTC.

This chain links TRBV28 with TRBJ1-5; D remains ambiguous. The CDR3 spans 15 residues. The ends were cut back, 5 bases at V and 0 bases at J, with 11 bases in the middle. In germline, CDR1 is MDHEN, CDR2 SYDVKM. The CDR3 is CASSVRVYSNQPQHF. CDR3 in DNA: TGTGCCAGCAGTGTACGAGTATATAGCAATCAGCCCCAGCATTTT.

This clonotype was counted a few times. The genes are TRBV12-3 or TRBV12-4 and TRBJ2-3; 16 bases align to TRBD2. The J segment lost 6 bases and the V segment lost 6 bases, leaving 15 bases of the junction unmatched. The CDR3 totals 19 residues. The CDR3: CASRGTSGGATPSSDTQYF. CDR3 nucleotides: TGTGCCAGCAGGGGGACTAGCGGGGGGGCCACCCCCTCCTCGGATACGCAGTATTTT.

A few counts support this clonotype. The rearrangement links TRBV2 to TRBJ2-5; the match to TRBD2 covers 7 bases. The CDR3 runs 15 residues. J was trimmed by 0 bases and V by 8 bases; bases with no gene match: 9. In germline, CDR1 is SNHLY, CDR2 FYNNEI. CDR3 nucleotide sequence: TGTGCCAGCCTACCGGGGACTAAGTACCAAGAGACCCAGTACTTC. This translates into CASLPGTKYQETQYF.

This clonotype has a handful of counts. CDR3 in DNA: TGTGCCAGCAGCTTAGGCGTCTACTATGGCTACACCTTC. Translating it yields CASSLGVYYGYTF. The chain has TRBV7-9 and TRBJ1-2; no firm D call. V lost 1 base and J lost 3, with 6 bases in between. The germline gives CDR1 SEHNR, CDR2 FQNEAQ (reference sequence). The CDR3 totals 13 residues.

J is TRBJ1-5 and V is TRBV29-1, with D tentatively TRBD1 (6 bases). CDR1 SQVTM and CDR2 ANQGSEA come from the germline V gene. This CDR3 contains 14 residues. Trimming took off 6 bases at V and 4 bases at J, with 16 bases between the two ends. Here the CDR3 DNA reads TGCAGCGTGGCACGCCAGGGGCCTAATCAGCCCCAGCATTTT. Translated: CSVARQGPNQPQHF.

This clonotype turned up a few times. This chain joins TRBV2 and TRBJ1-1; 7 bases are shared with TRBD1. This CDR3 region has 14 residues. V lost 10 bases to trimming and J lost 3 bases; unmatched junction nucleotides: 11. In germline, CDR1 is SNHLY, CDR2 FYNNEI. Written as DNA, the CDR3 is TGTGCCATCCAGAGGAGGGGGCTTGACACTGAAGCTTTCTTT. Its protein product is CAIQRRGLDTEAFF. Looking up the rest from reference TRBV2 and TRBJ1-1 gives the full variable domain: EPEVTQTPSHQVTQMGQEVILRCVPISNHLYFYWYRQILGQKVEFLVSFYNNEISEKSEIFDDQFSVERPDGSNFTLKIRSTKLEDSAMYFCAIQRRGLDTEAFFGQGTRLTVV.